A selection of T cell receptor beta chains follows, all from one sample in a study of blood T cells in healthy people across ages. Via MiXCR, TCRdb re-called the 5' RACE reads, giving one row per CDR3 protein. The sample includes hundreds of thousands of distinct CDR3 sequences, roughly half seen only once; the top ten take 45% to 60%. The specimen was blood. All receptors come from a man aged 55 to 70 in good health. CDR3s include the opening cysteine and the closing phenylalanine or tryptophan. The order of the fields is J gene, V gene, clone size, CDR3 protein. Size values are once, few and many counts, or a class for expanded clones, and some rows have none.

J: TRBJ2-4; V: TRBV20-1; size: .; CDR3: CSASGEPGPRVKIQYF
J: TRBJ2-6; V: TRBV7-9; size: .; CDR3: CASSLARSWSSGANVLTF
J: TRBJ1-4; V: TRBV7-2; size: many; CDR3: CASSPIGGGTDGGEKLFF
J: TRBJ2-4; V: TRBV28; size: .; CDR3: CASSSPRAGGPYRVPKNIQYF
J: TRBJ2-1; V: TRBV29-1; size: .; CDR3: CSGGRSFDNEQFF
J: TRBJ2-7; V: TRBV6-2/TRBV6-3; size: .; CDR3: CASSYIPRLAGGDEQYF
J: TRBJ1-1; V: TRBV12-3/TRBV12-4; size: .; CDR3: CASRVAGRNTEAFF
J: TRBJ1-6; V: TRBV10-3; size: .; CDR3: CAIKRTAESPLHF
J: TRBJ1-1; V: TRBV20-1; size: many; CDR3: CSARRQGYEAFF
J: TRBJ2-2; V: TRBV20-1; size: .; CDR3: CSASIPSGNTGELFF
J: TRBJ1-6; V: TRBV5-1; size: .; CDR3: CASAPWGTGDSPLHF
J: TRBJ2-3; V: TRBV12-5; size: .; CDR3: CASGGRSTDTQYF
J: TRBJ2-3; V: TRBV6-2/TRBV6-3; size: once; CDR3: CASSYTSGEADTQYF
J: TRBJ2-5; V: TRBV24-1; size: .; CDR3: CATSDLPGRGPETQYF
J: TRBJ2-7; V: TRBV27; size: many; CDR3: CASALGQIYEQYF
J: TRBJ2-3; V: TRBV5-5; size: .; CDR3: CASSLFATDTQYF
J: TRBJ2-5; V: TRBV4-3; size: .; CDR3: CASSQDRGTGEEQYF
J: TRBJ2-2; V: TRBV29-1; size: .; CDR3: CSVLTPGGELFF
J: TRBJ2-5; V: TRBV12-3/TRBV12-4; size: many; CDR3: CASSSLGGRETQYF
J: TRBJ2-7; V: TRBV5-1; size: .; CDR3: CASSLGGTSSYEQYF